This is a list of T cell receptor beta chains from one sample in a study of shared clonotypes between healthy human individuals. Assay: immunoSEQ multiplex PCR; the TCRdb copy retains only in-frame clones and omits some. The sample includes some 1,400,000 clones, about 96% seen only once; the top ten take 1% to 1.5%. Source material: naive CD4+ T cells sorted from blood. The receptors shown here come from a man aged 30 to 39 in good health. Both conserved end residues are part of each CDR3. D genes are given only for firm matches. Clone size is stated in some rows and not others, as once, few, many or a class when expanded.

abundance: .
j_gene: TRBJ2-2
d_gene: .
v_gene: TRBV6-6
CDR3aa: CASSYDKNTGELFF
CDR3nt: TGTGCCAGCAGTTACGACAAGAACACCGGGGAGCTGTTTTTT

abundance: .
j_gene: TRBJ2-1
d_gene: TRBD1
v_gene: TRBV2
CDR3aa: CASSKGQGGNEQFF
CDR3nt: TGTGCCAGCAGTAAGGGACAGGGTGGCAATGAGCAGTTCTTC

abundance: .
j_gene: TRBJ1-1
d_gene: .
v_gene: TRBV27
CDR3aa: CASSLRSTARIPEAFF
CDR3nt: TGTGCCAGCAGTTTAAGGAGTACAGCCCGAATCCCTGAAGCTTTCTTT

abundance: .
j_gene: TRBJ2-1
d_gene: TRBD2
v_gene: TRBV10-1
CDR3aa: CASSESTSGSIYNEQFF
CDR3nt: TGCGCCAGCAGTGAAAGTACTAGCGGGAGCATCTACAATGAGCAGTTCTTC

abundance: .
j_gene: TRBJ2-3
d_gene: TRBD2
v_gene: TRBV6-6
CDR3aa: CASSYPASAGVNTQYF
CDR3nt: TGTGCCAGCAGTTACCCGGCCTCAGCGGGAGTGAATACGCAGTATTTT

abundance: .
j_gene: TRBJ2-1
d_gene: .
v_gene: TRBV7-2
CDR3aa: CASSLVRYNEQFF
CDR3nt: TGTGCCAGCAGCTTAGTTAGGTACAATGAGCAGTTCTTC

abundance: .
j_gene: TRBJ1-3
d_gene: .
v_gene: TRBV7-2
CDR3aa: CASSVLFSGNTIYF
CDR3nt: TGTGCCAGCAGTGTTCTGTTCTCTGGAAACACCATATATTTT

abundance: .
j_gene: TRBJ2-7
d_gene: .
v_gene: TRBV28
CDR3aa: CATTPVGRSYEQYF
CDR3nt: TGTGCCACTACCCCCGTGGGGAGATCGTACGAGCAGTACTTC

abundance: .
j_gene: TRBJ2-1
d_gene: .
v_gene: TRBV6-5
CDR3aa: CASSYDGTPSEQFF
CDR3nt: TGTGCCAGCAGTTACGATGGGACTCCCTCTGAGCAGTTCTTC

abundance: .
j_gene: TRBJ1-3
d_gene: .
v_gene: TRBV5-6
CDR3aa: CASSLGGGTPGGNTIYF
CDR3nt: TGTGCCAGCAGCTTGGGAGGTGGGACACCTGGTGGAAACACCATATATTTT

abundance: .
j_gene: TRBJ1-3
d_gene: .
v_gene: TRBV6-5
CDR3aa: CASSQGFYPGNTIYF
CDR3nt: TGTGCCAGCAGTCAGGGTTTTTACCCTGGAAACACCATATATTTT

abundance: .
j_gene: TRBJ2-2
d_gene: TRBD2
v_gene: TRBV11-2
CDR3aa: CASSFSGRGTGELFF
CDR3nt: TGTGCCAGCAGCTTCAGCGGGAGAGGTACCGGGGAGCTGTTTTTT

abundance: once
j_gene: TRBJ1-2
d_gene: TRBD1
v_gene: TRBV7-2
CDR3aa: CASSMTGGLYGYTF
CDR3nt: TGTGCCAGCAGCATGACAGGGGGCCTCTATGGCTACACCTTC

abundance: .
j_gene: TRBJ2-7
d_gene: TRBD2
v_gene: TRBV4-1
CDR3aa: CASSALAGYYEQYF
CDR3nt: TGCGCCAGCAGTGCTTTAGCGGGATACTACGAGCAGTACTTC

abundance: .
j_gene: TRBJ1-2
d_gene: .
v_gene: TRBV10-3
CDR3aa: CAISESTAAEGDYTF
CDR3nt: TGTGCCATCAGTGAGTCGACGGCAGCGGAGGGTGACTACACCTTC

abundance: .
j_gene: TRBJ1-5
d_gene: .
v_gene: TRBV7-6
CDR3aa: CASSPGTRVDSNQPQHF
CDR3nt: TGTGCCAGCAGCCCGGGAACTCGGGTGGACAGCAATCAGCCCCAGCATTTT

abundance: .
j_gene: TRBJ1-2
d_gene: .
v_gene: TRBV14
CDR3aa: CASSQDPRGRNYGYTF
CDR3nt: TGTGCCAGCAGCCAAGATCCTAGGGGTCGAAACTATGGCTACACCTTC

abundance: .
j_gene: TRBJ2-5
d_gene: TRBD2
v_gene: TRBV6-5
CDR3aa: CASTLGLADQETQYF
CDR3nt: TGTGCCAGCACCCTGGGACTAGCGGACCAAGAGACCCAGTACTTC

abundance: .
j_gene: TRBJ1-1
d_gene: TRBD1
v_gene: TRBV5-1
CDR3aa: CASSAGGAFNTEAFF
CDR3nt: TGCGCCAGCAGCGCAGGGGGGGCCTTTAACACTGAAGCTTTCTTT

abundance: .
j_gene: TRBJ1-1
d_gene: TRBD1
v_gene: TRBV5-5
CDR3aa: CASSHGPGTGLMNTEAFF
CDR3nt: TGTGCCAGCAGCCACGGCCCCGGGACAGGTTTAATGAACACTGAAGCTTTCTTT

abundance: .
j_gene: TRBJ1-3
d_gene: TRBD1
v_gene: TRBV19
CDR3aa: CASSPRDSSGNTIYF
CDR3nt: TGTGCCAGTAGTCCAAGGGACAGCTCTGGAAACACCATATATTTT

abundance: .
j_gene: TRBJ1-1
d_gene: .
v_gene: TRBV5-1
CDR3aa: CASSLAGRWDTEAFF
CDR3nt: TGCGCCAGCAGCTTGGCGGGACGGTGGGACACTGAAGCTTTCTTT

abundance: .
j_gene: TRBJ2-7
d_gene: .
v_gene: TRBV7-6
CDR3aa: CASSLKLRGEQYF
CDR3nt: TGTGCCAGCAGCTTAAAATTACGAGGCGAGCAGTACTTC

abundance: once
j_gene: TRBJ2-3
d_gene: .
v_gene: TRBV9
CDR3aa: CASSETARRSSAADTQYF
CDR3nt: TGTGCCAGCAGCGAGACCGCCCGGCGTAGTAGCGCGGCAGATACGCAGTATTTT

abundance: .
j_gene: TRBJ2-2
d_gene: TRBD1
v_gene: TRBV5-1
CDR3aa: CASKGQTYTGELFF
CDR3nt: TGCGCCAGCAAGGGACAGACATACACCGGGGAGCTGTTTTTT

abundance: once
j_gene: TRBJ1-5
d_gene: TRBD1
v_gene: TRBV4-1
CDR3aa: CASSQDQTGNQPQHF
CDR3nt: TGCGCCAGCAGCCAAGATCAGACAGGGAATCAGCCCCAGCATTTT

abundance: .
j_gene: TRBJ1-3
d_gene: .
v_gene: TRBV7-9
CDR3aa: CASSHRERNTIYF
CDR3nt: TGTGCCAGCAGCCACAGGGAGAGAAACACCATATATTTT

abundance: .
j_gene: TRBJ2-1
d_gene: TRBD1
v_gene: TRBV7-2
CDR3aa: CASSLQGVDEQFF
CDR3nt: TGTGCCAGCAGCTTACAGGGGGTCGATGAGCAGTTCTTC

abundance: .
j_gene: TRBJ2-7
d_gene: .
v_gene: TRBV28
CDR3aa: CASSSGVAGEQYF
CDR3nt: TGTGCCAGCAGTTCAGGGGTTGCGGGGGAGCAGTACTTC

abundance: once
j_gene: TRBJ2-7
d_gene: TRBD1
v_gene: TRBV7-2
CDR3aa: CASSLAQGDRGRAYPPREQYF
CDR3nt: TGTGCCAGCAGCTTAGCCCAAGGGGACAGGGGGCGCGCCTATCCCCCACGGGAGCAGTACTTC

abundance: .
j_gene: TRBJ2-7
d_gene: .
v_gene: TRBV18
CDR3aa: CASSPLAVRSYEQYF
CDR3nt: TGTGCCAGCTCACCACTGGCGGTCCGCTCCTACGAGCAGTACTTC

abundance: .
j_gene: TRBJ2-7
d_gene: TRBD2
v_gene: TRBV28
CDR3aa: CASSLPGGAGGTYEQYF
CDR3nt: TGTGCCAGCAGCTTACCCGGGGGAGCGGGAGGAACCTACGAGCAGTACTTC

abundance: .
j_gene: TRBJ2-1
d_gene: TRBD2
v_gene: TRBV6-6
CDR3aa: CASSYTLAGSNEQFF
CDR3nt: TGTGCCAGCAGTTACACGCTAGCGGGATCCAATGAGCAGTTCTTC

abundance: .
j_gene: TRBJ2-2
d_gene: .
v_gene: TRBV19
CDR3aa: CASREGPNTGELFF
CDR3nt: TGTGCCAGTAGGGAGGGTCCGAACACCGGGGAGCTGTTTTTT

abundance: .
j_gene: TRBJ2-5
d_gene: .
v_gene: TRBV29-1
CDR3aa: CSVEGGTETQYF
CDR3nt: TGCAGCGTTGAAGGGGGCACAGAGACCCAGTACTTC

abundance: .
j_gene: TRBJ2-1
d_gene: .
v_gene: TRBV5-3
CDR3aa: CARRGMPWAGRVHNEQFF
CDR3nt: TGTGCCAGAAGAGGGATGCCGTGGGCGGGTCGAGTCCACAATGAGCAGTTCTTC

abundance: .
j_gene: TRBJ2-7
d_gene: .
v_gene: TRBV7-6
CDR3aa: CASSINSPYEQYF
CDR3nt: TGTGCCAGCAGCATCAATTCTCCCTACGAGCAGTACTTC

abundance: .
j_gene: TRBJ2-1
d_gene: .
v_gene: TRBV7-2
CDR3aa: CASSLVRLGNEQFF
CDR3nt: TGTGCCAGCAGCTTAGTCCGTTTGGGGAATGAGCAGTTCTTC

abundance: .
j_gene: TRBJ2-4
d_gene: .
v_gene: TRBV2
CDR3aa: CASRREEAKNIQYF
CDR3nt: TGTGCCAGCAGGAGGGAGGAAGCCAAAAACATTCAGTACTTC

abundance: once
j_gene: TRBJ2-7
d_gene: TRBD2
v_gene: TRBV11-2
CDR3aa: CASSPGLAGIYEQYF
CDR3nt: TGTGCCAGCAGCCCGGGACTAGCGGGAATCTACGAGCAGTACTTC